This TCR beta chain was sequenced in a study of spatial heterogeneity in lung cancer. Study outcomes and limitations: Intratumoral expanded alpha and beta TCR counts were found to track tumor mutation counts.

The table lists this clonotype with many counts. The target antigen is unknown. TCRdb fed the 5' RACE reads into MiXCR, producing one record per CDR3 protein. The table shows about 13,000 distinct CDR3 sequences, with approximately 5.4% occurring only once. Trimming took off 8 bases at V and 7 bases at J, with 21 bases between the two ends. Germline-derived CDR1 and CDR2 are DFQATT and SNEGSKA (reference sequence). There are 13 residues in the CDR3. Time point in this sample: sample taken at primary tumor resection. The chain carries TRBV20-1 and TRBJ2-7, with a possible D match to TRBD2 (5 bases). Here the sequenced sample was lung tumor tissue, taken at surgery. This TCR derives from a female donor with early-stage non-small cell lung cancer. CDR3 coding DNA: TGCAGTTCGCTCCCGGGGTTCGGTAGAGAGCAGTACTTC. Translation gives CSSLPGFGREQYF.